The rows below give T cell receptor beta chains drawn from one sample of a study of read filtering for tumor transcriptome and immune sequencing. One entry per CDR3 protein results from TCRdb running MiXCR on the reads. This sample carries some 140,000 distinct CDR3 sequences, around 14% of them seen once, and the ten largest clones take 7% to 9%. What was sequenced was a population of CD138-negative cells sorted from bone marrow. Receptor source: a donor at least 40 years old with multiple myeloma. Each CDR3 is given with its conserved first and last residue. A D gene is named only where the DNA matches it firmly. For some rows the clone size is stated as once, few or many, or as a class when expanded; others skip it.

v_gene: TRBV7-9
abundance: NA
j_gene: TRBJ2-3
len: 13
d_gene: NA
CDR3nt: TGTGCCAGCAGCTTAGCGATTTCAGATACGCAGTATTTT
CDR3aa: CASSLAISDTQYF

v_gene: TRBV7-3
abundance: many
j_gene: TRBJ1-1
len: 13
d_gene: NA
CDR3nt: TGTGCCAGCAGCTTAAGCGGTGGCACTGAAGCTTTCTTT
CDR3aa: CASSLSGGTEAFF

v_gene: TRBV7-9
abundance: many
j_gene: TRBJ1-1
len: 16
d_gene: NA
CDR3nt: TGTGCCAGCAGCCCCCCGTGGCCCGGGGACGACACTGAAGCTTTCTTT
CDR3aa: CASSPPWPGDDTEAFF

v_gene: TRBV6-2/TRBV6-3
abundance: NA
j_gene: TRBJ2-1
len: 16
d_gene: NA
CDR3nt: TGTACCAGCAGTTACTCTCTACCTAGCGCGTACAATGAGCAGTTCTTC
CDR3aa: CTSSYSLPSAYNEQFF

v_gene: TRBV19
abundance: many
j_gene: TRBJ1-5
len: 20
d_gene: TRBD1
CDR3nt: TGTGCCAGTAGTATAGATCTATGGGGGACAGCGCCTTATAGCAATCAGCCCCAGCATTTT
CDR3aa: CASSIDLWGTAPYSNQPQHF

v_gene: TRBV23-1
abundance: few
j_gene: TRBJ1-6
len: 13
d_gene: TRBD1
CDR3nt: TGCGCCATTACGGGACAGAGGAATTCACCCCTCCACTTT
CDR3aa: CAITGQRNSPLHF

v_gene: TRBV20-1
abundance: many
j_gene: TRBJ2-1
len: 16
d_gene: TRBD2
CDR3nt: TGCAGTGCCCAAGGTAGAGGACTAGCGGGAGAGGATGAGCAGTTCTTC
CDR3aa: CSAQGRGLAGEDEQFF

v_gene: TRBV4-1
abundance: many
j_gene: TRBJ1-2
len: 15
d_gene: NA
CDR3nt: TGCGCCAGCAGCCAAGATGAACGGGGTGGCTATGGCTACACCTTC
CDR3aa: CASSQDERGGYGYTF

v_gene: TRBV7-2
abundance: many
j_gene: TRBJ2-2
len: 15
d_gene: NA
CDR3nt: TGTGCCAGCAGCTTTCGGGCAGCGGACACCGGGGAGCTGTTTTTT
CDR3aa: CASSFRAADTGELFF

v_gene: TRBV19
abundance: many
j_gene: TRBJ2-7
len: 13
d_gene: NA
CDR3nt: TGTGCCAGTATCTGCGGTCCCTCCTACGAGCAGTACTTC
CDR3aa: CASICGPSYEQYF

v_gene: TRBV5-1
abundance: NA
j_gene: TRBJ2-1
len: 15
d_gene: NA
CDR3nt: TGCGCCAGCAGCTTGGACCGGGAGCGCTACAATGAGCAGTTCTTC
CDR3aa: CASSLDRERYNEQFF

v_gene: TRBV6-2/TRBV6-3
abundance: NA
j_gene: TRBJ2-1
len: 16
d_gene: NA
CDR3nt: TGTGCCAGCATGGATTTGGGGGGAGGCTCCTACAATGAGCAGTTCTTC
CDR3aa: CASMDLGGGSYNEQFF

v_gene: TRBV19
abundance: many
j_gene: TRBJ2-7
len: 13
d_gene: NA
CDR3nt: TGTGCCAGTAGTGCGGGCCGTACCTACGAGCAGTACTTC
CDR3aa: CASSAGRTYEQYF

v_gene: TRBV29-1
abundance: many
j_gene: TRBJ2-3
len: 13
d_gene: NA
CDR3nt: TGCAGCGTTGAAAGGGGGGGCACAGATACGCAGTATTTT
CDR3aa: CSVERGGTDTQYF

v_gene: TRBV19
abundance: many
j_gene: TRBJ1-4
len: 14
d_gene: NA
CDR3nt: TGTGCCAGTACCCTGGGAGGGACTAATGAAAAACTGTTTTTT
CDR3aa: CASTLGGTNEKLFF

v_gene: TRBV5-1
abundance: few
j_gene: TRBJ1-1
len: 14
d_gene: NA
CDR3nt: TGCGCCAGCAGCTTGGAGCGGTCGCGCGTTGAAGCTTTCTTT
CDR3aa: CASSLERSRVEAFF

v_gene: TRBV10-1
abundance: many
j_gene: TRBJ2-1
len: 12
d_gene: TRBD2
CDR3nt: TGCGCCAGCTCCGGGAGGGCTTCGGAGCAGTTCTTC
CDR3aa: CASSGRASEQFF

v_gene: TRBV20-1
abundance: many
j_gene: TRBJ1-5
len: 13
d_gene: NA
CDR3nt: TGCAGTGCTAAGACAGATTCGTATCAGCCCCAGCATTTT
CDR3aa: CSAKTDSYQPQHF

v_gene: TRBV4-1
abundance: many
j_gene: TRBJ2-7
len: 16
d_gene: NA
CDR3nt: TGCGCCAGCAGCCAAGATGATAACAGGGCAGGATACGAGCAGTACTTC
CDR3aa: CASSQDDNRAGYEQYF

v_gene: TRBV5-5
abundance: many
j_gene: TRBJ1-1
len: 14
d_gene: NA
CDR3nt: TGTGCCAGCAGCTTGGAGGGGGACTGGACTGAAGCTTTCTTT
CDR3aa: CASSLEGDWTEAFF

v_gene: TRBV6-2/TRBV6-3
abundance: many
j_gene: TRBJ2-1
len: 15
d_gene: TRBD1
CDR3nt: TGTGCCAGCAACCTTCTGGCAGGGGGCTGGGATGAGCAGTTCTTC
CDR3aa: CASNLLAGGWDEQFF

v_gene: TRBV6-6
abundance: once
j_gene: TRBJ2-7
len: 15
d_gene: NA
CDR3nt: TGTGCCAGCAGTTATGGGGATAGGGGCTCCTACGAGCAGTACTTC
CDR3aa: CASSYGDRGSYEQYF

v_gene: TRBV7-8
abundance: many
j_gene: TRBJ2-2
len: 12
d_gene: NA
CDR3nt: TGTGCCAGCAGCTTAGGGGGGCAGGAGCTGTTTTTT
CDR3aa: CASSLGGQELFF

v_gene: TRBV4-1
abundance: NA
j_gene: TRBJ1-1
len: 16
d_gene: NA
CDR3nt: TGCGCCAGCAGCCAACGTCCCGGGACATCGATCACTGAAGCTTTCTTT
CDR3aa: CASSQRPGTSITEAFF

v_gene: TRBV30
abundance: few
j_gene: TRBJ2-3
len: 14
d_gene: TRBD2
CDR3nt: TGTGCCTGGAGTTTCAGCGGGAGGGGAGATACGCAGTATTTT
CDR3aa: CAWSFSGRGDTQYF

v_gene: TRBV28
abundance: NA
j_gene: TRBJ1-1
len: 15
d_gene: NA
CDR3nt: TGTGCCTGCAGTACGATCGACCTTTCCGACACTGAAGCTTTCTTT
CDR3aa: CACSTIDLSDTEAFF

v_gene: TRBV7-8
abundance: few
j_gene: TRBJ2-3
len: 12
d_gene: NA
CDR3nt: TGTGCCAGCAGCCGGCACGGAGATACGCAGTATTTT
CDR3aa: CASSRHGDTQYF

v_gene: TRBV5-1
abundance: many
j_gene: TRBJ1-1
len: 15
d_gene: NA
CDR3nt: TGCGCCAGCAAACCTTACCCGGGGGGGGACACTGAAGCTTTCTTT
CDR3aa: CASKPYPGGDTEAFF

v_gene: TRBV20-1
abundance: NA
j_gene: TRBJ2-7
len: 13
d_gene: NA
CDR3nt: TGCAGTGCTAGATTTTCGTTTGCCTACGAGCAGTACTTC
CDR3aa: CSARFSFAYEQYF

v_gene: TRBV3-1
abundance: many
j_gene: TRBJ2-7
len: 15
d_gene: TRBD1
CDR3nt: TGTGCCAGCACCAAAACCGGGACAGATACCTACGAGCAGTACTTC
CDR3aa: CASTKTGTDTYEQYF

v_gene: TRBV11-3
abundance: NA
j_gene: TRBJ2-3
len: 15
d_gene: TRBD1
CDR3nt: TGTGCCAGCAGCCCCCGGGACAGGGTTGGAGATACGCAGTATTTT
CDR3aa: CASSPRDRVGDTQYF

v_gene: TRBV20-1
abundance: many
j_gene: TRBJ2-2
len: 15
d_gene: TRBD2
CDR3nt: TGCAGTGCTGGGACTAGCGGGATGGGTAACGGGGAGCTGTTTTTT
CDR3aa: CSAGTSGMGNGELFF

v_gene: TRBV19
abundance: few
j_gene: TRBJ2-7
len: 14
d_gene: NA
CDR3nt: TGTGCCAGTAGTACCCCACTAGCATTCTACGAGCAGTACTTC
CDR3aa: CASSTPLAFYEQYF

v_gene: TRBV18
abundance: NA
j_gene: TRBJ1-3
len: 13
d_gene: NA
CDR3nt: TGTGCCAGCTCAAGGACAGTCGGAAACACCATATATTTT
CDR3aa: CASSRTVGNTIYF

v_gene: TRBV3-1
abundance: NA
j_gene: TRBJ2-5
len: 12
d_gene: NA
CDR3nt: TGTGCCAGCAGCCAAGGAGCCGGGCGGGAGTACTTC
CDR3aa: CASSQGAGREYF

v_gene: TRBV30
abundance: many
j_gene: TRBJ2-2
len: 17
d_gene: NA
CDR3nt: TGTGCCTGGAGTGTAGGGGTGTTAGGACTTAACACCGGGGAGCTGTTTTTT
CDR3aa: CAWSVGVLGLNTGELFF

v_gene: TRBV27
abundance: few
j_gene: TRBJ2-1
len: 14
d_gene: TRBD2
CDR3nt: TGTGCCAGCAGTAGAATAGCGGGAGAATTTGAGCAGTTCTTC
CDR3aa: CASSRIAGEFEQFF

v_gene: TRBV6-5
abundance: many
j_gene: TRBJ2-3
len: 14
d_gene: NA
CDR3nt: TGTGCCAGCAGTTACGTGACGGAGGGGGAGACGCAGTATTTT
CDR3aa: CASSYVTEGETQYF

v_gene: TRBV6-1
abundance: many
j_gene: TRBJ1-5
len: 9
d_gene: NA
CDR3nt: TGTGCCAGCAGTCAGCCCCAGCATTTT
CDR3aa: CASSQPQHF

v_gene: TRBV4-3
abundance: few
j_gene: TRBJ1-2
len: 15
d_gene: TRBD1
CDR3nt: TGCGCCAGCGGCCGTTTAGGGCCAGGGGGCGATGGCTACACCTTC
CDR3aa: CASGRLGPGGDGYTF

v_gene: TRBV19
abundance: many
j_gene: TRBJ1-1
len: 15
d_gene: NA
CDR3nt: TGTGCCAGTAGTAACTGGGGCAGGGGATTCACTGAAGCTTTCTTT
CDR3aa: CASSNWGRGFTEAFF

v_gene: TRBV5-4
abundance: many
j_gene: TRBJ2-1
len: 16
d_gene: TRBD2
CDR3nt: TGTGCCAGCAGCTTGGTGGGGACTAGCGGGAGTGGTGAGCAGTTCTTC
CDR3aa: CASSLVGTSGSGEQFF

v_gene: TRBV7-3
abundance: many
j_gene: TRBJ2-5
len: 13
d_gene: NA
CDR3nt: TGTGCCAGCAGCTTAACTAGCCGACAGACCCAGTACTTC
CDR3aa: CASSLTSRQTQYF

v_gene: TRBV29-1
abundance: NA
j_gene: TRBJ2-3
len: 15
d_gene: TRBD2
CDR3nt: TGCAGCGGTATACCGGGACTAGAGGCTACAGATACGCAGTACTTT
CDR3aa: CSGIPGLEATDTQYF

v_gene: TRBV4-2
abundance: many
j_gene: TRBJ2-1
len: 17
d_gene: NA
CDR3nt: TGTGCCAGCAGCCAAGATAGGTACGGTAGCTCCTACAATGAGCAGTTCTTC
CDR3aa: CASSQDRYGSSYNEQFF